A selection of T cell receptor beta chains follows, all from one sample in a study of OX40 agonist ivuxolimab in advanced cancers. Assay: immunoSEQ multiplex PCR; the TCRdb copy retains only in-frame clones and omits some. The table lists 95,000 to 150,000 clones, around 87% of them singletons. This sample comprised CD4+ or CD8+ T cells sorted from blood, obtained in a trial of the OX40 agonist ivuxolimab. The receptors stem from an adult with an advanced solid tumor such as melanoma, head and neck, liver or kidney cancer. Each CDR3 is given with its conserved first and last residue. Fields, in order: clone size, V gene, J gene, D gene, CDR3 DNA, CDR3 protein. D genes are given only for firm matches. Only some rows state a clone size, as once, few, many or a class for expanded clones.

-	TRBV15	TRBJ1-6	-	TGTGCCACAGGGGAATCCTATAATTCACCCCTCCACTTT	CATGESYNSPLHF
-	TRBV27	TRBJ1-2	TRBD1	TGTGCCAGCAGTTCCCCCTCGACAGGGCCTGCCGACTATGGCTACACCTTC	CASSSPSTGPADYGYTF
once	TRBV14	TRBJ2-2	-	TGTGCCAGCAGCCAAGTGAACACCGGGGAGCTGTTTTTT	CASSQVNTGELFF
-	TRBV6-6	TRBJ2-1	TRBD2	TGTGCCAGCAGGCTAGCGGGGGGCGACAATGAGCAGTTCTTC	CASRLAGGDNEQFF
few	TRBV14	TRBJ2-7	-	TGTGCCACCCCGGAGGGTTGGCGGGAGCAGTACTTC	CATPEGWREQYF
-	TRBV5-6	TRBJ2-3	-	TGTGCCAGCAGCTTGGGTTGGCAGGAGACAGATACGCAGTATTTT	CASSLGWQETDTQYF
-	TRBV29-1	TRBJ1-2	TRBD1	TGCAGCGCTGGTCAGGGGGGGGCCTATGGCTACACCTTC	CSAGQGGAYGYTF
-	TRBV4-1	TRBJ1-2	TRBD1	TGCGCCAGCAGCCCATTTCAGGGGGCGCGGAGTGGCTACACCTTC	CASSPFQGARSGYTF
-	TRBV6-1	TRBJ2-7	-	TGTGCCAGCAGTGAAGTGGGTTACGGGCAGTACTTC	CASSEVGYGQYF
-	TRBV9	TRBJ1-5	-	TGTGCCAGCAGCGACGGAGGGGCTCTGGGTCAGCCCCAGCATTTT	CASSDGGALGQPQHF
-	TRBV19	TRBJ1-4	-	TGTGCCAGTAGCCCGGGACCCCGGGAAACTAATGAAAAACTGTTTTTT	CASSPGPRETNEKLFF
-	TRBV2	TRBJ2-5	TRBD2	TGTGCCAGCAGTAGAGGACTAGCGGGGAAAGAGACCCAGTACTTC	CASSRGLAGKETQYF
-	TRBV7-8	TRBJ2-7	-	TGTGCCAGCAGCTTACGGGACTACGAGCAGTACTTC	CASSLRDYEQYF
-	TRBV18	TRBJ2-3	-	TGTGCCAGCTCCCTGGGGCCAGATACGCAGTATTTT	CASSLGPDTQYF
-	TRBV12-2	TRBJ2-7	-	TGTGCAAGTCGCACCGAGGGGCCCTCCTACGAGCAGTACTTC	CASRTEGPSYEQYF
once	TRBV5-4	TRBJ2-6	TRBD1	TGTGCCAGCAGCTACAGGGGCGCTGGGGCCAACGTCCTGACTTTC	CASSYRGAGANVLTF
-	TRBV5-4	TRBJ1-1	TRBD1	TGTGCCAGCAGGAAAGGGACAGAAATGAACACTGAAGCTTTCTTT	CASRKGTEMNTEAFF
-	TRBV28	TRBJ2-7	-	TGTGCCAGCAGTTTTCTCCAACTGAGTCGTAACGAGCAGTACTTC	CASSFLQLSRNEQYF
-	TRBV28	TRBJ1-1	-	TGTGCCAGCAGCCAACCCAGGGACCGGAACACTGAAGCTTTCTTT	CASSQPRDRNTEAFF
-	TRBV6-5	TRBJ2-7	-	TGTGCCAGCAGTGCAGGGAAGGTAGGCGAGCAGTACTTC	CASSAGKVGEQYF
-	TRBV10-2	TRBJ2-7	-	TGCGCCAGCAGCAGCTCAAGAAGCTCCTACGAGCAGTACTTC	CASSSSRSSYEQYF
-	TRBV10-2	TRBJ2-3	-	TGCGCCAGCAGTGATCTTGGCGGGGCCGGCGAGTATTTT	CASSDLGGAGEYF
-	TRBV4-2	TRBJ2-7	TRBD1	TGTGCCAGCAGCCGCGACGGACAGGGGACCTACGAGCAGTACTTC	CASSRDGQGTYEQYF
-	TRBV5-6	TRBJ1-1	TRBD1	TGTGCCAGCAGCACCCGTACAGGGGGAGCTTTCTTT	CASSTRTGGAFF
-	TRBV18	TRBJ2-2	-	TGTGCCAGCTCACGTAACGGTGGACAGAACACCGGGGAGCTGTTTTTT	CASSRNGGQNTGELFF
-	TRBV2	TRBJ1-4	TRBD1	TGTGCCAGCAGTGCAAGACAGGGGGCTAATGAAAAACTGTTTTTT	CASSARQGANEKLFF
-	TRBV7-7	TRBJ2-1	-	TGTGCTAGCAGCTTTCAAGTCGGGCCCTACAATGAGCAGTTCTTC	CASSFQVGPYNEQFF
-	TRBV6-5	TRBJ1-2	TRBD1	TGTGCCAGCAGTCGGACAGGTTCGGACTATGGCTACACCTTC	CASSRTGSDYGYTF
-	TRBV20-1	TRBJ2-7	-	TGCAGTGCCCGAACTAGCTACGAGCAGTACTTC	CSARTSYEQYF
once	TRBV28	TRBJ2-1	TRBD2	TGTGCCAGCAGTTCCGAAGCGGGACCATTCTCGTACAATGAGCAGTTCTTC	CASSSEAGPFSYNEQFF
-	TRBV10-3	TRBJ1-1	-	TGTGCCATCAGAGGCATGAACACTGAAGCTTTCTTT	CAIRGMNTEAFF
-	TRBV5-6	TRBJ2-7	-	TGTGCCAGCAGGCGAGACTACGAGCAGTACTTC	CASRRDYEQYF
-	TRBV19	TRBJ2-1	-	TGTGCCAGTAGTAGACTAGGGGGGGAGCAGTTCTTC	CASSRLGGEQFF
-	TRBV5-1	TRBJ2-1	TRBD2	TGTGCCAGCAGGAGGACTAGCTACAATGAGCAGTTCTTC	CASRRTSYNEQFF
-	TRBV7-8	TRBJ1-2	-	TGTGCCAGCAGCTTATTGGGTGTTAATGGCTACACCTTC	CASSLLGVNGYTF
-	TRBV7-2	TRBJ2-7	-	TGTGCCAGCAGCTTAGTGGATACCGCGTCCTTC	CASSLVDTASF
-	TRBV12-5	TRBJ2-3	-	TGTGCTAGTGGCCTTGGACAGCCGTATGATACGCAGTATTTT	CASGLGQPYDTQYF
-	TRBV7-6	TRBJ2-1	-	TGTGCCAGCAGCTCACCGGGACTCCCTTTGTTCTTC	CASSSPGLPLFF
-	TRBV6-1	TRBJ1-4	-	TGTGCCAGCAGGACCGGGGGGGAAAAACTGTTTTTT	CASRTGGEKLFF
-	TRBV6-1	TRBJ2-7	-	TGTGCCACCTCGACGGTCGCAGGGAACAACGAGCAGTACTTC	CATSTVAGNNEQYF
-	TRBV12-1	TRBJ1-2	-	TGTGCCAGCAGCGCGGAAGGGCTTTATGGCTACACCTTC	CASSAEGLYGYTF
-	TRBV5-1	TRBJ2-5	TRBD2	TGCGCCAGCAGCCGGGGACTAGTCAATCGTGAGGAGACCCAGTACTTC	CASSRGLVNREETQYF
-	TRBV25-1	TRBJ2-1	TRBD1	TGTGCCAGCATGAGGACAGGTCCCACCAACAATGAGCAGTTCTTC	CASMRTGPTNNEQFF
-	TRBV28	TRBJ1-5	-	TGTGCCAGCAGTTTAAGGCCCAATCAGCCCCAGCATTTT	CASSLRPNQPQHF
-	TRBV19	TRBJ1-1	-	TGTGCCAGTAGTATAAGGGGCGACACTGAAGCTTTCTTT	CASSIRGDTEAFF
-	TRBV19	TRBJ1-2	-	TGTGCCAGTAGTAACCGACAGGATCTCTATGGCTACACCTTC	CASSNRQDLYGYTF
-	TRBV10-2	TRBJ1-4	-	TGCGCCAGCAGTGACGACCTCCAGGGGAGGGATGAAAAACTGTTTTTT	CASSDDLQGRDEKLFF
-	TRBV19	TRBJ1-1	-	TGTGCCAGTAGTATAGAGGCAGGGGAAAACACTGAAGCTTTCTTT	CASSIEAGENTEAFF
few	TRBV5-4	TRBJ2-5	-	TGTGCCAGCAGCCGGGGGACAAAGCAAGAGACCCAGTACTTC	CASSRGTKQETQYF
-	TRBV19	TRBJ2-3	TRBD1	TGTGCCACCACGTCCCGGGACAGGGGCACAGATACGCAGTATTTT	CATTSRDRGTDTQYF
-	TRBV28	TRBJ1-3	-	TGTGCCAGCACCCTAGGGAGGGTGTGGGCCTCTGGAAACACCATATATTTT	CASTLGRVWASGNTIYF
-	TRBV7-2	TRBJ2-5	TRBD2	TGTGCCAGCAGCTTAGCCGGACTAGCCGGACGAGAGACCCAGTACTTC	CASSLAGLAGRETQYF